The rows below give T cell receptor beta chains drawn from one sample of a study of T cell repertoires in cytomegalovirus infection. A single record per CDR3 protein comes from TCRdb applying MiXCR to the reads. The sample holds hundreds of thousands of distinct CDR3 sequences; roughly 29% are singletons and the top ten take 20%. Antigen specificity for these receptors is unknown. The sequencing here drew on cultured PBMCs, taken from culture after CMV antigen stimulation. The receptors shown here come from a human donor in good health (CMV status not recorded). Some clones in this sample may be carry-over from other donors' samples. Each CDR3 is given with its conserved first and last residue. Each record gives: V gene, clone size, D gene, J gene, CDR3 DNA, CDR3 protein. The D gene is left open where the match is weak. The listing skips clone size in some rows; elsewhere it reads once, few, many or a size class.

V: TRBV27; size: -; D: -; J: TRBJ1-6; DNA: TGTGCCAGCAGCCTGGGACCCCCCCTGAATTCACCCCTCCACTTT; CDR3: CASSLGPPLNSPLHF
V: TRBV7-6; size: many; D: TRBD1; J: TRBJ2-1; DNA: TGTGCCAGCAGCCCCCGAAGGGCAGGGGGCTACAATGAGCAGTTCTTC; CDR3: CASSPRRAGGYNEQFF
V: TRBV10-3; size: few; D: -; J: TRBJ1-5; DNA: TGTGCCATCAGTTTTGGGGGGCTCGTAAGCAATCAGCCCCAGCATTTT; CDR3: CAISFGGLVSNQPQHF
V: TRBV5-1; size: -; D: -; J: TRBJ1-2; DNA: TGCGCCAGCAGCTTGGTGGAGGGCGGGAGCTATGGCTACACCTTC; CDR3: CASSLVEGGSYGYTF
V: TRBV12-3/TRBV12-4; size: -; D: TRBD1; J: TRBJ1-1; DNA: TGTGCCAGCAGTTTTGGCGCATTGGGGCAGGGGGCATTCACTGAAGCTTTCTTT; CDR3: CASSFGALGQGAFTEAFF
V: TRBV12-3/TRBV12-4; size: -; D: -; J: TRBJ1-5; DNA: TGTGCCAGCAGCTACTCCACCTTAGGTGGTACCCAGCATTTT; CDR3: CASSYSTLGGTQHF
V: TRBV6-8; size: -; D: TRBD1; J: TRBJ2-5; DNA: TGTGCCAGCAGTTACTCGAGGGACAGCCGGGAGACCCAGTACTTC; CDR3: CASSYSRDSRETQYF
V: TRBV7-2; size: -; D: -; J: TRBJ1-5; DNA: TGTGCCAGCAGCTTAGAGCAGGGGCGCATCGGCAATCAGCCCCAGCATTTT; CDR3: CASSLEQGRIGNQPQHF
V: TRBV5-8; size: many; D: TRBD1; J: TRBJ1-2; DNA: TGTGCCAGCAGCAGGACAGGGCCTTATGGCTACACCTTC; CDR3: CASSRTGPYGYTF
V: TRBV2; size: -; D: -; J: TRBJ1-5; DNA: TGTGCCAGCAGTGACAATGTCAATCAGCCCCAGCATTTT; CDR3: CASSDNVNQPQHF
V: TRBV11-2; size: -; D: TRBD2; J: TRBJ2-1; DNA: TGTGCCAGCAGCTTAAGCCCTAGCGGAAACAATGAGCAGTTCTTC; CDR3: CASSLSPSGNNEQFF
V: TRBV6-4; size: -; D: TRBD1; J: TRBJ2-1; DNA: TGTGCCAGCAGGCCGGGACAGGGTTCCCATGAGCAGTTCTTC; CDR3: CASRPGQGSHEQFF
V: TRBV7-6; size: many; D: TRBD2; J: TRBJ2-3; DNA: TGTGCCAGCAGCTTAGCGAGATGGCTAGCGGGGGGAGATACGCAGTATTTT; CDR3: CASSLARWLAGGDTQYF
V: TRBV6-1; size: many; D: TRBD1; J: TRBJ2-7; DNA: TGTGCCAGCAGTGAACCACACCGCACCGGGACAGGGGGCGAAATTTACTCCTACGAGCAGTACTTC; CDR3: CASSEPHRTGTGGEIYSYEQYF
V: TRBV5-4; size: -; D: TRBD2; J: TRBJ2-3; DNA: TGTGCCAGCAGCCCACTACTAGCGGCAGATACGCAGTATTTT; CDR3: CASSPLLAADTQYF
V: TRBV6-2/TRBV6-3; size: -; D: -; J: TRBJ1-3; DNA: TGTGCCAGCAACCGAGGTGGGGGGATAGCTGGAAACACCATATATTTT; CDR3: CASNRGGGIAGNTIYF